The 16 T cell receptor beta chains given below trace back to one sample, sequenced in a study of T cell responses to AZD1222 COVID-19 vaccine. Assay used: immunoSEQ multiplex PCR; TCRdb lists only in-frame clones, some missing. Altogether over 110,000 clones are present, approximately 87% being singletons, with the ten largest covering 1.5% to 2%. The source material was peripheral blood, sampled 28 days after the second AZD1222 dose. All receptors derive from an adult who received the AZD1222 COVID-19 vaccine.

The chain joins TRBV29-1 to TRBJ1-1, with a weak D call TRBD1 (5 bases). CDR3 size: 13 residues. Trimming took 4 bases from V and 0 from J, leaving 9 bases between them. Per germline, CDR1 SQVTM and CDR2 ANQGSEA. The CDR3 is CSVVPGLNTEAFF. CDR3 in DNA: TGCAGCGTTGTCCCAGGGTTGAACACTGAAGCTTTCTTT. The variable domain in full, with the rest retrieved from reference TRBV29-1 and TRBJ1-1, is SAVISQKPSRDICQRGTSLTIQCQVDSQVTMMFWYRQQPGQSLTLIATANQGSEATYESGFVIDKFPISRPNLTFSTLTVSNMSPEDSSIYLCSVVPGLNTEAFFGQGTRLTVV.

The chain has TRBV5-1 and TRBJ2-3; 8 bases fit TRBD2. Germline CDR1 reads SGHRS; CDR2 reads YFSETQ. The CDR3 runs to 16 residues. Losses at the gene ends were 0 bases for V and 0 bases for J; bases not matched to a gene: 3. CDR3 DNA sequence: TGCGCCAGCAGCTTGGCGCTAGCGGGCAGCACAGATACGCAGTATTTT. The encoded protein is CASSLALAGSTDTQYF. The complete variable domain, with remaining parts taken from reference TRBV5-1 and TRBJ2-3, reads KAGVTQTPRYLIKTRGQQVTLSCSPISGHRSVSWYQQTPGQGLQFLFEYFSETQRNKGNFPGRFSGRQFSNSRSEMNVSTLELGDSALYLCASSLALAGSTDTQYFGPGTRLTVL.

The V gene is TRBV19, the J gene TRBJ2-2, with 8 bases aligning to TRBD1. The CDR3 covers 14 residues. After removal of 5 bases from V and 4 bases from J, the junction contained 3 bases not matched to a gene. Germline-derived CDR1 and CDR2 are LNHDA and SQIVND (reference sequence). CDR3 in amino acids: CASSAGQVTGELFF. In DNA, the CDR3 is TGTGCCAGTAGTGCGGGACAGGTCACCGGGGAGCTGTTTTTT.

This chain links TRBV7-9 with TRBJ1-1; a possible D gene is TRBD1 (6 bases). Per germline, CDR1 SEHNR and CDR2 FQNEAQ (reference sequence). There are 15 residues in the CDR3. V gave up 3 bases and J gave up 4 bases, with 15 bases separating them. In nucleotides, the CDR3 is TGTGCCAGCAGCTTCGGACGCTTACAGGGCACTGAAGCTTTCTTT. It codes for CASSFGRLQGTEAFF.

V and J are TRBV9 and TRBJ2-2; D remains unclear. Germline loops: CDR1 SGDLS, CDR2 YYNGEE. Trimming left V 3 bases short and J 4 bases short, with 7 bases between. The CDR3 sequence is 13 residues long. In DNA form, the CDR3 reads TGTGCCAGCAGCGCCGACCCCACCGGGGAGCTGTTTTTT. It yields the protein CASSADPTGELFF.

CDR3: CASSLRQIPNEKLFF. The CDR3 DNA sequence: TGTGCCAGCAGCTTACGACAGATACCTAATGAAAAACTGTTTTTT. V gene TRBV7-9 combines with J gene TRBJ1-4; possibly TRBD1 for D (5 bases). Trimming removed 2 bases from V and 3 bases from J, with 10 bases in between. Germline V gives CDR1 SEHNR, CDR2 FQNEAQ (reference sequence). This CDR3 has 15 amino acids.

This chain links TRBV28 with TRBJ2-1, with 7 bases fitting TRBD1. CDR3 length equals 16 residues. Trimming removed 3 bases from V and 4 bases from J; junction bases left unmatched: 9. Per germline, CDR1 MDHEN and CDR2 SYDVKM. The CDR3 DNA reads TGTGCCAGCAGTTTGCCGGGACAGCCAAAATACAATGAGCAGTTCTTC. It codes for CASSLPGQPKYNEQFF.

CDR3 amino acids: CASSLGPHQETQYF. CDR3 coding DNA: TGTGCCAGCAGCTTAGGCCCACACCAAGAGACCCAGTACTTC. The chain is built from TRBV11-2 and TRBJ2-5, with D unresolved. CDR3 length: 14 amino acids. Germline V gene lookup returns CDR1 SGHAT and CDR2 FQNNGV. Trimming stripped 1 base from V and 0 bases from J, with 6 bases between.

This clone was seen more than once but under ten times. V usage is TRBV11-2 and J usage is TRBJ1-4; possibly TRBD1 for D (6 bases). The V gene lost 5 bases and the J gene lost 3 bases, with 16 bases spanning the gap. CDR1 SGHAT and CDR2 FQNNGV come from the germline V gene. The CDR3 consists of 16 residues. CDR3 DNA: TGTGCCAGCAGCCAACAGGGAAGGGTACCTAATGAAAAACTGTTTTTT. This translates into CASSQQGRVPNEKLFF.

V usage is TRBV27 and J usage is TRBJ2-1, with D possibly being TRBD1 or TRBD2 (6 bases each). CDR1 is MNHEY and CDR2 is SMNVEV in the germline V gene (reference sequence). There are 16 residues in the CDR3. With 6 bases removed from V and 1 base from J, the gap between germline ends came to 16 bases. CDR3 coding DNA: TGTGCCAGCAGCCCGGGGGCCACGGGATCCTACAATGAGCAGTTCTTC. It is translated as CASSPGATGSYNEQFF.

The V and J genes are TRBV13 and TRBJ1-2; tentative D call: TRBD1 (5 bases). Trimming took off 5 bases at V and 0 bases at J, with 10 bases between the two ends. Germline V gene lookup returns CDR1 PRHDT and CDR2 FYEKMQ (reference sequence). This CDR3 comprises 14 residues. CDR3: CASSPQASNYGYTF. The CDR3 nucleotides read TGTGCCAGCAGCCCACAGGCTTCTAACTATGGCTACACCTTC.

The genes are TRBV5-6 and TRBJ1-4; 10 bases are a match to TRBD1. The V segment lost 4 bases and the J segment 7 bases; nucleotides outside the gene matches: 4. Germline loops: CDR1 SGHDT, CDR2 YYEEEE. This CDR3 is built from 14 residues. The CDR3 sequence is CASSETGGREKLFF. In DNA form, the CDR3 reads TGTGCCAGCAGCGAGACAGGGGGCCGTGAAAAACTGTTTTTT.

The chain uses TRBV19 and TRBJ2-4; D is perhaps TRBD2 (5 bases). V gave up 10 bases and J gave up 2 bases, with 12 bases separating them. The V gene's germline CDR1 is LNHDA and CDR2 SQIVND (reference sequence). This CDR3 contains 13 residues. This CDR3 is CATADFPKNIQYF. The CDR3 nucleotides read TGTGCCACCGCGGACTTTCCCAAAAACATTCAGTACTTC. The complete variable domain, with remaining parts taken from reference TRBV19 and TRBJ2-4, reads DGGITQSPKYLFRKEGQNVTLSCEQNLNHDAMYWYRQDPGQGLRLIYYSQIVNDFQKGDIAEGYSVSREKKESFPLTVTSAQKNPTAFYLCATADFPKNIQYFGAGTRLSVL.

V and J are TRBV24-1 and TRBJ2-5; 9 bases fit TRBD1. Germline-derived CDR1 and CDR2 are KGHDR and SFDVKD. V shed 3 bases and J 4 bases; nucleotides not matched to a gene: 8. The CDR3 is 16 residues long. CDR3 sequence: CATSDTRGQGRETQYF. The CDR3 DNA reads TGTGCCACCAGTGATACAAGGGGACAGGGTCGAGAGACCCAGTACTTC.

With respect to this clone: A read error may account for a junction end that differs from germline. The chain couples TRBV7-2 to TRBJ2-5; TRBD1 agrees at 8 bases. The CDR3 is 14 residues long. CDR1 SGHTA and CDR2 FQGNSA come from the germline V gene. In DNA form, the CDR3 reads TGTGCCAGCAGGTTAGGACAGGGTGGAGAGACCCAGTACTTC. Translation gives CASRLGQGGETQYF.

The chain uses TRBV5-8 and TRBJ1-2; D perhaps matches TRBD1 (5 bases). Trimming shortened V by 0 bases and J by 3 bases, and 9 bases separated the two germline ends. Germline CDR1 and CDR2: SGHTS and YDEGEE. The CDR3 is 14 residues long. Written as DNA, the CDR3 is TGTGCCAGCAGCTTGGTGCAGGGCCACTATGGCTACACCTTC. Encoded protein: CASSLVQGHYGYTF.